Listed below are T cell receptor beta chains from one sample, sequenced in a study of T cells in Graves' hyperthyroidism and ophthalmopathy. A single record per CDR3 protein comes from TCRdb applying MiXCR to the multiplex PCR reads. The sample shows 600,000 to 900,000 distinct CDR3 sequences, approximately 16% of them seen only once. The sequenced material came from blood. These TCRs come from a man aged 18 to 35 with Graves' hyperthyroidism. Both conserved end residues are part of each CDR3. The D gene is left open where the match is weak. The size field is filled for only some rows; it gives once, few, many or a size class.

>-|TRBJ1-1|many|TRBV30
CAWVQGPLNTEAFF
TGTGCCTGGGTCCAAGGACCTCTGAACACTGAAGCTTTCTTT
>TRBD2|TRBJ2-1|many|TRBV9
CASSVGAGDEQFF
TGTGCCAGCAGCGTAGGAGCGGGAGATGAGCAGTTCTTC
>TRBD1|TRBJ1-4|few|TRBV2
CAGSKGQGYEKLFF
TGTGCCGGCAGCAAGGGACAGGGGTATGAAAAACTGTTTTTT
>-|TRBJ2-1|-|TRBV29-1
CSVEEVGLPINEQFF
TGCAGCGTTGAAGAGGTAGGCCTGCCCATCAATGAGCAGTTCTTC
>-|TRBJ2-3|few|TRBV5-5
CASSSESYTDTQYF
TGTGCCAGCAGCTCGGAAAGTTACACAGATACGCAGTATTTT
>TRBD2|TRBJ2-3|-|TRBV19
CATRSTLAVRTDTQYF
TGTGCCACTCGCTCAACTCTAGCGGTCCGCACAGATACGCAGTATTTT
>TRBD2|TRBJ2-3|many|TRBV7-2
CASSPGTSGKTDTQYF
TGTGCCAGCAGCCCAGGGACTAGCGGGAAGACAGATACGCAGTATTTT
>TRBD1|TRBJ2-1|many|TRBV28
CASSSSDRGWSEQFF
TGTGCCAGCAGTTCTAGCGACAGGGGTTGGAGCGAGCAGTTCTTC
>TRBD2|TRBJ2-7|few|TRBV5-1
CASSFNPLGTSDSYEQYF
TGCGCCAGCAGCTTTAATCCTTTGGGGACTAGCGACTCCTACGAGCAGTACTTC
>-|TRBJ2-1|many|TRBV29-1
CSVDGTVVEEQFF
TGCAGCGTTGACGGGACGGTCGTAGAAGAGCAGTTCTTC
>TRBD1|TRBJ2-7|-|TRBV20-1
CSAVPGQGALYEQYF
TGCAGTGCGGTACCGGGACAGGGGGCTCTCTACGAGCAGTACTTC
>-|TRBJ2-5|many|TRBV9
CASSVASLQETQYF
TGTGCCAGCAGCGTAGCTTCCCTCCAAGAGACCCAGTACTTC
>-|TRBJ1-2|many|TRBV6-2/TRBV6-3
CASSSSRVLGYTF
TGTGCCAGCAGTTCGTCCAGGGTTCTAGGCTACACCTTC
>TRBD2|TRBJ2-5|few|TRBV7-9
CASSSGLAVMYQETQYF
TGTGCCAGCAGCTCGGGACTAGCGGTTATGTACCAAGAGACCCAGTACTTC
>-|TRBJ1-5|-|TRBV7-2
CASSLYPRGGAGQPQHF
TGTGCCAGCAGCTTGTACCCACGAGGCGGTGCGGGGCAGCCCCAGCATTTT
>TRBD1|TRBJ1-3|-|TRBV11-2
CASSGTRTGGGNTIYF
TGTGCCAGCAGCGGCACCAGGACAGGGGGTGGAAACACCATATATTTT
>-|TRBJ2-3|many|TRBV30
CAWSRILPPLDTQYF
TGTGCCTGGAGTCGGATCCTGCCACCCCTGGATACGCAGTATTTT
>TRBD1|TRBJ1-2|-|TRBV5-1
CASSSGTGSSWLTF
TGCGCCAGCAGCTCCGGGACAGGATCGTCCTGGTTGACCTTC
>-|TRBJ1-2|-|TRBV6-2/TRBV6-3
CASSYGRVYGYTF
TGTGCCAGCAGTTACGGCAGGGTGTATGGCTACACCTTC
>TRBD2|TRBJ2-7|few|TRBV20-1
CSARDGASGRTLYEQYF
TGCAGTGCTAGAGATGGGGCTAGCGGGAGGACCCTCTACGAGCAGTACTTC
>TRBD1|TRBJ2-7|-|TRBV5-1
CASSLDHTGVDEQYF
TGCGCCAGCAGCTTGGACCATACAGGGGTTGACGAGCAGTACTTC
>TRBD1|TRBJ1-6|-|TRBV9
CASSEDPGQVESPLHF
TGTGCCAGCAGCGAGGACCCGGGACAGGTGGAATCACCCCTCCACTTT
>TRBD1|TRBJ1-2|-|TRBV19
CASRPTGGANYGYTF
TGTGCCAGTAGGCCCACAGGGGGCGCTAACTATGGCTACACCTTC
>TRBD2|TRBJ2-1|many|TRBV20-1
CSGRAGGRYNEQFF
TGCAGTGGAAGGGCGGGAGGGCGCTACAATGAGCAGTTCTTC
>-|TRBJ2-3|-|TRBV10-3
CAMSRGLTDTQYF
TGTGCCATGAGCAGAGGGCTCACAGATACGCAGTATTTT
>-|TRBJ1-5|many|TRBV2
CASSELVESGNQPQHF
TGTGCCAGCAGTGAACTCGTAGAGAGCGGCAATCAGCCCCAGCATTTT
>-|TRBJ2-4|few|TRBV6-2/TRBV6-3
CASSYLAGDERTFSTSAPGIQYF
-
>TRBD1|TRBJ2-1|-|TRBV18
CASSPAGTGRYNEQFF
TGTGCCAGCAGTCCTGCTGGGACAGGGCGTTACAATGAGCAGTTCTTC
>-|TRBJ1-1|many|TRBV9
CASSGIIRGTGEAFF
TGTGCCAGCAGTGGGATTATCCGGGGGACGGGTGAAGCTTTCTTT
>TRBD1|TRBJ2-7|-|TRBV6-1
CASSEGSTGDEQYF
TGTGCCAGCAGTGAGGGGTCGACAGGGGACGAGCAGTACTTC
>TRBD1|TRBJ1-5|many|TRBV24-1
CATSLRGQGSYSNQPQHF
TGTGCCACCAGTTTGCGAGGACAGGGATCTTATAGCAATCAGCCCCAGCATTTT
>-|TRBJ1-1|-|TRBV7-3
CASSVEGVAEAFF
TGTGCCAGCAGCGTAGAAGGGGTCGCTGAAGCTTTCTTT
>TRBD1|TRBJ2-3|many|TRBV20-1
CSVADRGGTDTQYF
TGCAGTGTCGCTGACAGGGGCGGGACAGATACGCAGTATTTT
>TRBD1|TRBJ2-7|many|TRBV28
CASSLPDRASYEQYF
TGTGCCAGCAGTTTGCCCGACAGGGCCTCCTACGAGCAGTACTTC
>TRBD2|TRBJ2-7|many|TRBV28
CASSPALAGGPYEQYF
TGTGCCAGCAGTCCCGCTCTAGCGGGAGGGCCATACGAGCAGTACTTC
>TRBD2|TRBJ2-7|-|TRBV6-1
CASSEFRTSGRGEQYF
TGTGCCAGCAGTGAATTCCGAACTAGCGGGAGGGGCGAGCAGTACTTC
>TRBD2|TRBJ2-5|many|TRBV28
CASSSRLAGGPALETQYF
TGTGCCAGCAGTTCTAGACTAGCGGGAGGGCCAGCCCTAGAGACCCAGTACTTC
>-|TRBJ2-3|few|TRBV27
CASLRDGTDTQYF
TGTGCCAGCCTCCGGGACGGCACAGATACGCAGTATTTT
>-|TRBJ2-2|-|TRBV24-1
CATSDRSSRGLFF
TGTGCCACCAGTGACCGATCTTCAAGGGGGCTGTTTTTT
>TRBD2|TRBJ2-3|many|TRBV20-1
CSAYGLAGEDTQYF
TGCAGTGCGTACGGACTAGCGGGAGAGGATACGCAGTATTTT
>-|TRBJ2-1|many|TRBV20-1
CSARVGNEQFF
TGCAGTGCTAGAGTGGGAAATGAGCAGTTCTTC
>-|TRBJ1-1|few|TRBV27
CASSHSPRAEAFF
TGTGCCAGCAGCCACTCCCCTCGGGCAGAAGCTTTCTTT
>-|TRBJ2-1|many|TRBV7-9
CASSSRGLGDEQFF
TGTGCCAGCAGCTCTCGGGGTTTGGGGGATGAGCAGTTCTTC
>-|TRBJ1-1|few|TRBV4-3
CASSHSIGRNTEAFF
TGCGCCAGCAGCCACTCGATTGGGCGGAACACTGAAGCTTTCTTT
>-|TRBJ1-1|many|TRBV3-1
CASSQVLSDAEAFF
TGTGCCAGCAGCCAAGTTTTATCGGACGCTGAAGCTTTCTTT
>TRBD2|TRBJ2-1|few|TRBV7-9
CASSLREAPGEQFF
TGTGCCAGCAGCTTGCGGGAGGCCCCAGGGGAGCAGTTCTTC
>TRBD2|TRBJ2-7|-|TRBV4-1
CASSPLGLAGDEQYF
TGCGCCAGCAGCCCCTTGGGACTAGCGGGAGACGAGCAGTACTTC
>TRBD2|TRBJ2-7|few|TRBV7-2
CASSLSGAPQYEQYF
TGTGCCAGCAGCTTAAGCGGGGCCCCTCAATACGAGCAGTACTTC
>-|TRBJ2-7|many|TRBV20-1
CSATETGAYEQYF
TGCAGTGCTACCGAGACGGGTGCCTACGAGCAGTACTTC